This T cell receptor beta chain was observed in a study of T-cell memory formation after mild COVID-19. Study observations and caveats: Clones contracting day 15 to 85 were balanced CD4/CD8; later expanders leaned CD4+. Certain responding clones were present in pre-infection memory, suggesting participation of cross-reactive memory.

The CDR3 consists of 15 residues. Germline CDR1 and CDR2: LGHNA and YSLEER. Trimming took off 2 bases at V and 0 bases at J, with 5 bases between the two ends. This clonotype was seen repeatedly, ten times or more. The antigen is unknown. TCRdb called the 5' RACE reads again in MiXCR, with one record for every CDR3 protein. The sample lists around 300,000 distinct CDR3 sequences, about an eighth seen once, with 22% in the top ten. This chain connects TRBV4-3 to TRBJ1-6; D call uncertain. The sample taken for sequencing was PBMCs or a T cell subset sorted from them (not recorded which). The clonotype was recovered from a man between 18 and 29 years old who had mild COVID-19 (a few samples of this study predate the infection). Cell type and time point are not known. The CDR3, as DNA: TGCGCCAGCAGCCAAAAGGGCTCCTATAATTCACCCCTCCACTTT. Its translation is CASSQKGSYNSPLHF.